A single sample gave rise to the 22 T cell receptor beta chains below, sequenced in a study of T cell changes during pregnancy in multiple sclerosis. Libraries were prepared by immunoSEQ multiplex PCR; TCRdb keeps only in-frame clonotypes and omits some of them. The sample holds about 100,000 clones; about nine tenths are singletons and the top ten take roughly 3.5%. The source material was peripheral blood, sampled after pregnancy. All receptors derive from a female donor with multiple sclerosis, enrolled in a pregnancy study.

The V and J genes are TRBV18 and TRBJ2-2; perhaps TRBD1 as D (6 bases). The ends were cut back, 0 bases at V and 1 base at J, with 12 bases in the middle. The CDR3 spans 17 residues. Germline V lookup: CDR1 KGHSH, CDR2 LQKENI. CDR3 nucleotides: TGTGCCAGCTCACCACCGACGGGACACCAGAACACCGGGGAGCTGTTTTTT. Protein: CASSPPTGHQNTGELFF.

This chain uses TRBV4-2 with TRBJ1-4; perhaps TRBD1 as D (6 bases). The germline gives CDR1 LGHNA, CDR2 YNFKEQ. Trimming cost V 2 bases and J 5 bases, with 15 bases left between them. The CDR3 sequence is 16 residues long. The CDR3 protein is CASSQNHRERNEKLFF. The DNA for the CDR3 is TGTGCCAGCAGCCAAAACCACAGGGAGCGAAATGAAAAACTGTTTTTT.

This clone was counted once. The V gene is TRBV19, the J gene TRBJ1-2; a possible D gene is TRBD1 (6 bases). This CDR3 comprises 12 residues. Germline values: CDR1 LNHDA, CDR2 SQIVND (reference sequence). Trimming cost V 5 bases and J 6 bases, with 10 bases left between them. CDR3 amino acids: CASSSRTDGYTF. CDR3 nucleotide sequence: TGTGCCAGTAGTTCCCGGACAGATGGCTACACCTTC.

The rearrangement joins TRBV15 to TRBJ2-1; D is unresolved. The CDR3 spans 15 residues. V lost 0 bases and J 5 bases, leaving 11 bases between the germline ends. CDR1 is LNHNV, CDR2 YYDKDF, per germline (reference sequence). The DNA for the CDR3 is TGTGCCACCAGCAGAGATCTGGTGCTAAACAATGAGCAGTTCTTC. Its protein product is CATSRDLVLNNEQFF.

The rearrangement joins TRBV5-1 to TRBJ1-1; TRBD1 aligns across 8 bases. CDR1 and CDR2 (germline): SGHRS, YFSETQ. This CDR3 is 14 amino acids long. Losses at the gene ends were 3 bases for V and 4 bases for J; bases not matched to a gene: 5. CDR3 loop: CASSWSTGGTEAFF. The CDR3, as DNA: TGCGCCAGCAGCTGGAGTACAGGGGGCACTGAAGCTTTCTTT.

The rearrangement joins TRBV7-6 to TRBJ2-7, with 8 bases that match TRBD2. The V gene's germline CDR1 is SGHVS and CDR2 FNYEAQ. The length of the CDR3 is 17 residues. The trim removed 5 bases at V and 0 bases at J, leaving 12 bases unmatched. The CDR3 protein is CASSPPLGSGASYEQYF. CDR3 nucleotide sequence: TGTGCCAGCAGCCCCCCACTCGGTAGCGGGGCCTCCTACGAGCAGTACTTC.

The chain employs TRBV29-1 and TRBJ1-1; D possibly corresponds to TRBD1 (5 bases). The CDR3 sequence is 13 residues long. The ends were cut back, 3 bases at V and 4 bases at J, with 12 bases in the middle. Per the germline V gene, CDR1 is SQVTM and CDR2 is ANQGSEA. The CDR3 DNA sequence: TGCAGCGTTGAGTTCGGGGGTTTCACTGAAGCTTTCTTT. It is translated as CSVEFGGFTEAFF.

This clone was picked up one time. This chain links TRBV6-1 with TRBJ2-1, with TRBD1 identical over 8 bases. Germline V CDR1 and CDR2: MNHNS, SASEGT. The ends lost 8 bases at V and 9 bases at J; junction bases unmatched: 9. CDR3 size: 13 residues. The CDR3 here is CASEQGADGEQFF. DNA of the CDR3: TGTGCCAGCGAGCAGGGGGCGGACGGTGAGCAGTTCTTC.

CDR3: CASSVGGGGGDTQYF. CDR3 nucleotides: TGTGCCAGCAGCGTCGGAGGGGGGGGAGGAGATACGCAGTATTTT. V usage is TRBV9 and J usage is TRBJ2-3, with a weak D call TRBD2 (7 bases). Per the germline V gene, CDR1 is SGDLS and CDR2 is YYNGEE. The CDR3 totals 15 residues. Trimming left V 2 bases short and J 5 bases short, with 15 bases between. Together with reference TRBV9 and TRBJ2-3, the CDR3 gives the full variable domain: DSGVTQTPKHLITATGQRVTLRCSPRSGDLSVYWYQQSLDQGLQFLIQYYNGEERAKGNILERFSAQQFPDLHSELNLSSLELGDSALYFCASSVGGGGGDTQYFGPGTRLTVL.

CDR3 region: CASSIRQGSNYGYTF. The CDR3 DNA reads TGTGCCAGCAGCATAAGACAGGGGTCGAACTATGGCTACACCTTC. This chain uses TRBV7-8 with TRBJ1-2; TRBD1 agrees at 8 bases. CDR1 SGHVS and CDR2 FQNEAQ come from the germline V gene. Unmatched junction bases numbered 7, after V lost 5 bases and J lost 2 bases. The CDR3 has 15 residues.

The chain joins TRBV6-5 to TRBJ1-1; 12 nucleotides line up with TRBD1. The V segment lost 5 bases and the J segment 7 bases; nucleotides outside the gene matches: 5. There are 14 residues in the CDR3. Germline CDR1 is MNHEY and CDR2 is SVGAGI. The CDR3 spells CASSGTGGAYEAFF. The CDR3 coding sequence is TGTGCCAGCAGTGGGACAGGGGGCGCCTATGAAGCTTTCTTT.

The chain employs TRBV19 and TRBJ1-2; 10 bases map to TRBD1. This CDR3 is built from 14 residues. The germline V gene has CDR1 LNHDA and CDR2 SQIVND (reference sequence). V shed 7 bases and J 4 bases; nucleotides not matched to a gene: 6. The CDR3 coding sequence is TGTGCCAGTAAGAAGGACAGGGGGGTCTATGGCTACACCTTC. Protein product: CASKKDRGVYGYTF.

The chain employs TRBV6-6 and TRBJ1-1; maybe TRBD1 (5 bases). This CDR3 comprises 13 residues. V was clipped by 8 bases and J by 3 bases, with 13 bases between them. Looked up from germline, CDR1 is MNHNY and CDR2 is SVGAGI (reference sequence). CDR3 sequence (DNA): TGTGCCAGCCTTGACAGTGGCTACACTGAAGCTTTCTTT. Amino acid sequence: CASLDSGYTEAFF.

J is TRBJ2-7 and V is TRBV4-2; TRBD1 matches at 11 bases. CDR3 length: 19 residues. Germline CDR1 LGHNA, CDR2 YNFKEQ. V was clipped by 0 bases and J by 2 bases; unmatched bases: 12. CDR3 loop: CASSQEGTGTGGIPYEQYF. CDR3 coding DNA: TGTGCCAGCAGCCAAGAAGGAACCGGGACAGGGGGTATTCCCTACGAGCAGTACTTC.

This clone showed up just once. CDR3 DNA: TGTGCCAGCAGCTTAAGCCCGGCCAGGACCTATAATTCACCCCTCCACTTT. Protein sequence: CASSLSPARTYNSPLHF. The chain is built from TRBV7-6 and TRBJ1-6, with D hard to call. The CDR3 contains 17 residues. CDR1 is SGHVS, CDR2 FNYEAQ, per germline. V was clipped by 2 bases and J by 2 bases, with 13 bases between them.

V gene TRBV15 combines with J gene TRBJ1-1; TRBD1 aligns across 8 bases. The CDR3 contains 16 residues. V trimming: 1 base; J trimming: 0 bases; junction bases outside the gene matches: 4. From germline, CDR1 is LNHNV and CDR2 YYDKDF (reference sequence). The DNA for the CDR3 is TGTGCCACCAGCAGAGTAGGACAGGGCATGAACACTGAAGCTTTCTTT. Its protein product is CATSRVGQGMNTEAFF.

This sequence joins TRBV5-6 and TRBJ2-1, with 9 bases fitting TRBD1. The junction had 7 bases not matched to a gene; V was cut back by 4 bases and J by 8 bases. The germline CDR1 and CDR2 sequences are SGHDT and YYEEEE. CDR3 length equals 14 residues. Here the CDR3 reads CASSPGQGGYEQFF. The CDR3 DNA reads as TGTGCCAGCAGCCCGGGACAGGGTGGGTATGAGCAGTTCTTC. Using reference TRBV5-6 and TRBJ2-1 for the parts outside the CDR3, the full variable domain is DAGVTQSPTHLIKTRGQQVTLRCSPKSGHDTVSWYQQALGQGPQFIFQYYEEEERQRGNFPDRFSGHQFPNYSSELNVNALLLGDSALYLCASSPGQGGYEQFFGPGTRLTVL.

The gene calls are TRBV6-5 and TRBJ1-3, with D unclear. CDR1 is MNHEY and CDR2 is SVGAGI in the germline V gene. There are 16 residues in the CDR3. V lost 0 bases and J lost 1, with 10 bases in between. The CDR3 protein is CASSYSRPTSGNTIYF. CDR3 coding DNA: TGTGCCAGCAGTTACTCGAGGCCGACGTCTGGAAACACCATATATTTT.

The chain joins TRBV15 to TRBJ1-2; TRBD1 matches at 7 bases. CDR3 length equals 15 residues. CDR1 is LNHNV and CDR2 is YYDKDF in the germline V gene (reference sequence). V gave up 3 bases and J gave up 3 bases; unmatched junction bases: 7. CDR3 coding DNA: TGTGCCACCAGCAGGGTAAACAGGGGAGACTATGGCTACACCTTC. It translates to CATSRVNRGDYGYTF.

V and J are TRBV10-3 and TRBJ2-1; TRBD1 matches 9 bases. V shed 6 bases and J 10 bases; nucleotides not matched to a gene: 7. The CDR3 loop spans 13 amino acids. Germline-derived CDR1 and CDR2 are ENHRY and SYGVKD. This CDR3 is CAIRGWTGDEQFF. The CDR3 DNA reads TGTGCCATCAGGGGGTGGACAGGGGACGAGCAGTTCTTC.

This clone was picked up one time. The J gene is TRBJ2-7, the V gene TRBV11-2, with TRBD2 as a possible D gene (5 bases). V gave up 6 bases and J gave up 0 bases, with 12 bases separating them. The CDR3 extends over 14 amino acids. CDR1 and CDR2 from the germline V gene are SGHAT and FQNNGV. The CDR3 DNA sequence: TGTGCCAGCAGTCCGCGGGCAGCCTCCTACGAGCAGTACTTC. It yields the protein CASSPRAASYEQYF.

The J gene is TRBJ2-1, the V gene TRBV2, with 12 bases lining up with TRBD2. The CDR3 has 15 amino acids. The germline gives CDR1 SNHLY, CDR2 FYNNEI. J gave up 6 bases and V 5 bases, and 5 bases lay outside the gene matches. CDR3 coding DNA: TGTGCCAGCAGTCCACTGACTAGCGGGGGCAATGAGCAGTTCTTC. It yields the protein CASSPLTSGGNEQFF.